This is a list of T cell receptor beta chains from one sample in a study of blood T cell repertoires in COVID-19. Assay used: immunoSEQ multiplex PCR; TCRdb lists only in-frame clones, some missing. The sample yields about 28,000 clones, roughly 87% seen once. Sequenced sample: peripheral blood. Receptors originate from a human donor in a cohort sampled during active COVID-19. CDR3s include the opening cysteine and the closing phenylalanine or tryptophan. D genes are given only for firm matches.

j_gene,d_gene,v_gene,CDR3aa
TRBJ2-5,NA,TRBV21-1,CASSYGGNQETQYF
TRBJ2-7,NA,TRBV7-8,CASSLRLGVLEQYF
TRBJ2-7,TRBD1,TRBV12-3/TRBV12-4,CASSMDRAYEQYF
TRBJ2-1,TRBD1,TRBV6-6,CASSTGQGAYNEQFF
TRBJ1-2,TRBD1,TRBV29-1,CSARPPGQGDYGYTF
TRBJ1-3,TRBD1,TRBV30,CAWSPRDRRTGNTIYF
TRBJ2-3,NA,TRBV7-2,CASSFGLTDTQYF
TRBJ2-7,TRBD2,TRBV5-8,CASSAGLAGVIDEQYF
TRBJ2-2,TRBD1,TRBV7-6,CASTGTGPNTGELFF
TRBJ1-1,TRBD1,TRBV5-4,CASTGLLSGGNTEAFF
TRBJ2-6,NA,TRBV19,CASSIDGSGANVLTF
TRBJ2-7,NA,TRBV6-1,CASSEVAENSYEQYF
TRBJ1-5,NA,TRBV2,CASNGADNQPQHF
TRBJ2-3,TRBD1,TRBV18,CASSGQLNSGADTQYF
TRBJ2-1,TRBD2,TRBV7-7,CASSLSAGSQYEQFF
TRBJ2-7,TRBD2,TRBV3-1/TRBV3-2,CASRPSGGSEQYF
TRBJ1-1,NA,TRBV11-1,CASSLGNMNTEAFF
TRBJ2-1,NA,TRBV6-5,CASSSKLAANEQFF
TRBJ1-1,TRBD1,TRBV10-3,CAISETTGNTEAFF
TRBJ2-2,NA,TRBV27,CASSLGRTGELFF
TRBJ1-1,NA,TRBV12-3/TRBV12-4,CASGQPPSTEAFF
TRBJ2-5,TRBD2,TRBV2,CASSSGGAGVETQYF
TRBJ2-2,TRBD2,TRBV5-1,CASSTSGGAWTGELFF
TRBJ1-1,NA,TRBV12-3/TRBV12-4,CASSYNQGSEAFF
TRBJ2-7,TRBD1,TRBV7-9,CASSGTGADEQYF
TRBJ1-2,NA,TRBV19,CASSPPDRNYGYTF
TRBJ1-5,NA,TRBV19,CASSIGGGINQPQHF
TRBJ1-6,TRBD1,TRBV7-9,CASSSGTGFYNSPLHF
TRBJ1-1,NA,TRBV27,CASSSPGHHTEAFF
TRBJ1-5,TRBD1,TRBV6-6,CASSNRGGNQPQHF
TRBJ2-1,TRBD2,TRBV9,CASSDPPRTSVYNEQFF
TRBJ1-2,NA,TRBV6-1,CASSGTFRDTLPHGYTF
TRBJ2-3,TRBD2,TRBV7-3,CASSLSASGAGDTQYF
TRBJ2-1,TRBD2,TRBV15,CATSNGNSGANEQFF
TRBJ2-1,NA,TRBV6-5,CASSSDRSSYNEQFF
TRBJ2-3,NA,TRBV27,CASCPGDCSSTDTQYF
TRBJ1-1,TRBD1,TRBV5-1,CASSQLTGGATEAFF
TRBJ2-1,TRBD1,TRBV29-1,CSVGQGIFNEQFF
TRBJ1-4,NA,TRBV19,CASSRGATNEKLFF
TRBJ2-7,NA,TRBV7-9,CASSLQGYEQYF
TRBJ2-2,TRBD1,TRBV19,CASRMPDRPPGELFF
TRBJ2-1,TRBD2,TRBV5-1,CASSSSGGGAEQFF
TRBJ1-1,NA,TRBV20-1,CSARGHTEAFF
TRBJ2-3,NA,TRBV5-4,CASNAASTDTQYF
TRBJ2-2,NA,TRBV7-8,CAPGEVGPGELFF
TRBJ2-1,TRBD2,TRBV27,CASRQELTSGIHNEQFF
TRBJ1-3,NA,TRBV18,CASSPGVSGNTIYF
TRBJ1-1,NA,TRBV27,CASSFGQANTEAFF
TRBJ2-7,NA,TRBV6-5,CASSSTNYEQYF
TRBJ1-2,TRBD1,TRBV6-5,CASSNRGRDGYTF